The 24 T cell receptor beta chains listed next were all sequenced from one sample in a study of cytomegalovirus exposure and HLA in healthy donors. It was with 60 Vbeta and 13 Jbeta primers that the PCR ran. Libraries were prepared by immunoSEQ multiplex PCR; TCRdb keeps only in-frame clonotypes and omits some of them. The data show over 150,000 clones, around 80% seen once. Sequenced material: PBMCs. The source of these receptors is a man in his late teens or twenties in good health and CMV-seropositive.

The chain couples TRBV18 to TRBJ1-1; 8 bases map to TRBD1. The J segment lost 5 bases and the V segment lost 3 bases, leaving 8 bases of the junction unmatched. The CDR3 covers 15 residues. CDR1 is KGHSH, CDR2 LQKENI, per germline. The CDR3 DNA reads as TGTGCCAGCTCACCGACAGGGGTCGAGGGTACTGAAGCTTTCTTT. Its protein product is CASSPTGVEGTEAFF.

The J gene is TRBJ2-6, the V gene TRBV14, with a possible D match to TRBD1 (5 bases). Germline assignment: CDR1 SGHDN and CDR2 FVKESK. Trimming left V 7 bases short and J 3 bases short, with 13 bases between. The CDR3 totals 15 residues. The CDR3 coding sequence is TGTGCCAGCACCGACCGGACATTTGGGGCCAACGTCCTGACTTTC. It translates to CASTDRTFGANVLTF.

Remarks on this clone: Compared with germline, one end of the junction differs, possibly owing to a read error. The chain couples TRBV7-9 to TRBJ2-5, with 7 bases fitting TRBD2. Germline V CDR1 and CDR2: SEHNR, FQNEAQ (reference sequence). The CDR3 has 11 residues. The CDR3 region is CASSLREALDF. The CDR3 DNA is TGTGCCAGCAGCTTACGGGAGGCCTTGGACTTC. Drawing the rest from reference TRBV7-9 and TRBJ2-5, the complete variable domain is DTGVSQNPRHKITKRGQNVTFRCDPISEHNRLYWYRQTLGQGPEFLTYFQNEAQLEKSRLLSDRFSAERPKGSFSTLEIQRTEQGDSAMYLCASSLREALDFGPGTRLLVL.

This chain links TRBV6-5 with TRBJ1-2; 8 bases fit TRBD1. Trimming at V came to 7 bases and at J to 8 bases, leaving 9 bases not matched to a gene. This CDR3 comprises 13 residues. Germline CDR1 MNHEY, CDR2 SVGAGI. CDR3 bases: TGTGCCAGCACCAGGACAGGGACGAGGGGCTACACCTTC. It codes for CASTRTGTRGYTF.

The chain employs TRBV5-6 and TRBJ2-7; TRBD1 agrees at 9 bases. The CDR3 runs to 14 residues. V dropped 5 bases and J dropped 3; count of bases not matched to a gene: 6. Looked up from germline, CDR1 is SGHDT and CDR2 is YYEEEE. As DNA, the CDR3 is TGTGCCAGCAGTGGGAGGGGACAGGGCTACGAGCAGTACTTC. This codes for CASSGRGQGYEQYF. The full variable domain, completed using reference TRBV5-6 and TRBJ2-7, is DAGVTQSPTHLIKTRGQQVTLRCSPKSGHDTVSWYQQALGQGPQFIFQYYEEEERQRGNFPDRFSGHQFPNYSSELNVNALLLGDSALYLCASSGRGQGYEQYFGPGTRLTVT.

This chain joins TRBV5-1 and TRBJ1-6; weak D call: TRBD1 (6 bases). CDR3 length equals 14 residues. CDR1 is SGHRS and CDR2 is YFSETQ in the germline V gene. V was cut by 3 bases and J by 6 bases, with 10 bases left in between. CDR3 DNA sequence: TGCGCCAGCAGCTCCCAAGGGGGTAATTCACCCCTCCACTTT. Translation: CASSSQGGNSPLHF.

This clone came up a few times. The rearrangement uses TRBV6-6 and TRBJ1-1; 9 bases align to TRBD1. Looked up from germline, CDR1 is MNHNY and CDR2 is SVGAGI (reference sequence). The CDR3 spans 12 residues. V lost 5 bases and J lost 8; bases outside the gene matches: 3. CDR3 sequence reads: CASSHGTGEAFF. The CDR3, as DNA: TGTGCCAGCAGTCACGGGACAGGGGAAGCTTTCTTT.

This clone was recorded only once. The chain combines TRBV4-3 with TRBJ1-4; TRBD1 matches 12 bases. CDR1 and CDR2 from the germline V gene are LGHNA and YSLEER. V shed 0 bases and J 7 bases; nucleotides not matched to a gene: 3. The length of the CDR3 is 16 residues. CDR3 residues: CASSQDGTGGGEKLFF. CDR3 DNA: TGCGCCAGCAGCCAAGATGGGACAGGGGGCGGTGAAAAACTGTTTTTT.

The chain links TRBV9 to TRBJ1-1, with D maybe TRBD1 (5 bases). V dropped 0 bases and J dropped 5 bases, with 11 bases sitting between them. The germline V gene has CDR1 SGDLS and CDR2 YYNGEE. This CDR3 is built from 14 residues. In DNA form, the CDR3 reads TGTGCCAGCAGCGTAGCGCGGGGGGGGACTGAAGCTTTCTTT. Residues: CASSVARGGTEAFF. Full variable domain (outside the CDR3, taken from reference TRBV9 and TRBJ1-1): DSGVTQTPKHLITATGQRVTLRCSPRSGDLSVYWYQQSLDQGLQFLIQYYNGEERAKGNILERFSAQQFPDLHSELNLSSLELGDSALYFCASSVARGGTEAFFGQGTRLTVV.

Only a few counts were recorded for this clone. This rearrangement joins TRBV4-2 to TRBJ2-3; no clear D. The length of the CDR3 is 16 residues. Trimming shortened V by 0 bases and J by 1 base, and 11 bases separated the two germline ends. The V gene's germline CDR1 is LGHNA and CDR2 YNFKEQ. Here the CDR3 DNA reads TGTGCCAGCAGCCAAGATAGTCTGCGAGGCACAGATACGCAGTATTTT. Protein: CASSQDSLRGTDTQYF.

This chain uses TRBV5-3 with TRBJ1-3, with D uncertain. TRBV5-3 is designated an ORF whose function remains uncertain. The CDR3 is 15 residues long. Trimming cost V 1 base and J 0 bases, with 8 bases left between them. The CDR3 loop reads CARSLYSLSGNTIYF. The CDR3, as DNA: TGTGCCAGAAGCTTGTACAGCCTCTCTGGAAACACCATATATTTT.

The chain joins TRBV6-5 to TRBJ2-3, with TRBD1 matching 9 bases. The CDR3 is 15 residues long. V gave up 6 bases and J gave up 3 bases; unmatched junction bases: 7. Germline V gene lookup returns CDR1 MNHEY and CDR2 SVGAGI. CDR3 region: CASSETGGLTDTQYF. The CDR3 DNA reads as TGTGCCAGCAGCGAGACAGGGGGTTTGACAGATACGCAGTATTTT.

V is TRBV4-3 and J is TRBJ1-2; TRBD1 matches at 7 bases. The CDR3 loop spans 18 amino acids. Trimming took 0 bases from V and 0 from J; bases not matched to a gene: 10. The germline gives CDR1 LGHNA, CDR2 YSLEER. The CDR3, as DNA: TGCGCCAGCAGCCAAGAATCGGGCAGGGGGAGAACTAACTATGGCTACACCTTC. It translates to CASSQESGRGRTNYGYTF.

The chain joins TRBV19 to TRBJ2-7; 7 bases align to TRBD1. J was trimmed by 5 bases and V by 5 bases; bases with no gene match: 6. CDR1 LNHDA and CDR2 SQIVND come from the germline V gene (reference sequence). The CDR3 runs to 13 residues. The CDR3 sequence is CASSLQGSDEQYF. CDR3 DNA: TGTGCCAGTAGTTTACAGGGGAGCGACGAGCAGTACTTC. Full variable domain (missing parts from reference TRBV19 and TRBJ2-7): DGGITQSPKYLFRKEGQNVTLSCEQNLNHDAMYWYRQDPGQGLRLIYYSQIVNDFQKGDIAEGYSVSREKKESFPLTVTSAQKNPTAFYLCASSLQGSDEQYFGPGTRLTVT.

The chain has TRBV5-4 and TRBJ2-5, with 12 bases identical to TRBD2. The end of the DNA fits TRBJ2-7 better, so the J call may be wrong. CDR1 SGHNT and CDR2 YYREEE come from the germline V gene (reference sequence). The CDR3 runs 16 residues. The chain's CDR3 is CASSRTSGESSYEQYF. The CDR3 DNA is TGTGCCAGCAGTCGGACTAGCGGGGAGAGCTCCTACGAGCAGTACTTC.

This clone was detected a few times. This chain uses TRBV5-6 with TRBJ2-6, with 9 positions matching TRBD1. From germline, CDR1 is SGHDT and CDR2 YYEEEE. The CDR3 extends over 18 amino acids. With 5 bases clipped from V and 3 bases from J, the junction kept 12 bases outside the gene matches. Here the CDR3 DNA reads TGTGCCAGCAGTTTGCCAGGAGACAGGGGGAATGGGGCCAACGTCCTGACTTTC. This encodes CASSLPGDRGNGANVLTF.

The rearrangement links TRBV7-9 to TRBJ1-2, with TRBD1 identical over 9 bases. Trimming took 6 bases from V and 4 from J; bases not matched to a gene: 6. This CDR3 spans 14 amino acids. CDR1 is SEHNR, CDR2 FQNEAQ, per germline (reference sequence). DNA of the CDR3: TGTGCCAGCAGTCGACAGGGGGGAGTCTATGGCTACACCTTC. As protein: CASSRQGGVYGYTF.

The chain couples TRBV19 to TRBJ2-5; 8 nucleotides line up with TRBD1. The CDR3 loop spans 15 amino acids. The V segment lost 3 bases and the J segment 2 bases; nucleotides outside the gene matches: 5. Per the germline V gene, CDR1 is LNHDA and CDR2 is SQIVND (reference sequence). As DNA, the CDR3 is TGTGCCAGTAGTATCACACGGACAGGGCAAGAGACCCAGTACTTC. This codes for CASSITRTGQETQYF.

V usage is TRBV6-5 and J usage is TRBJ2-3; D possibly corresponds to TRBD2 (5 bases). This CDR3 has 16 amino acids. V lost 2 bases and J lost 0, with 12 bases in between. Germline V gives CDR1 MNHEY, CDR2 SVGAGI. CDR3 loop: CASSYRASQSTDTQYF. Written as DNA, the CDR3 is TGTGCCAGCAGTTACAGGGCTAGCCAGAGCACAGATACGCAGTATTTT.

This chain connects TRBV19 to TRBJ2-5; a possible D gene is TRBD1 (6 bases). The CDR3 extends over 14 amino acids. Trimming took off 8 bases at V and 1 base at J, with 14 bases between the two ends. Germline V CDR1 and CDR2: LNHDA, SQIVND (reference sequence). The DNA for the CDR3 is TGTGCCAGTGGGATCGGACAGTTCCAAGAGACCCAGTACTTC. Its protein product is CASGIGQFQETQYF.

This chain joins TRBV5-1 and TRBJ2-1; 11 bases match TRBD1. Trimming took 0 bases from V and 6 from J; bases not matched to a gene: 5. Germline assignment: CDR1 SGHRS and CDR2 YFSETQ. This CDR3 has 16 amino acids. Written as DNA, the CDR3 is TGCGCCAGCAGCTTGGCGGGGACAGGGGGTTCCAATGAGCAGTTCTTC. Protein sequence: CASSLAGTGGSNEQFF.

This chain links TRBV5-1 with TRBJ2-7; 8 bases map to TRBD2. The V gene end was trimmed by 3 bases and the J gene end by 3 bases; junction bases not matched to a gene: 5. Germline CDR1 is SGHRS and CDR2 is YFSETQ. There are 14 residues in the CDR3. CDR3 residues: CASSSDGGGYEQYF. CDR3 nucleotide sequence: TGCGCCAGCAGCTCGGACGGGGGGGGCTACGAGCAGTACTTC.

The rearrangement uses TRBV5-5 and TRBJ1-2; D not certain. The V end was cut by 4 bases, the J end by 1 base, with 11 bases between. The CDR3 has 14 residues. Per the germline V gene, CDR1 is SGHKS and CDR2 is YYEKEE (reference sequence). The chain's CDR3 is CASSQAGVNYGYTF. CDR3 coding DNA: TGTGCCAGCAGCCAAGCCGGGGTTAACTATGGCTACACCTTC.

The chain recombines TRBV5-4 with TRBJ1-3, with TRBD1 identical over 7 bases. This CDR3 spans 15 amino acids. Losses at the gene ends were 2 bases for V and 3 bases for J; bases not matched to a gene: 5. Germline-derived CDR1 and CDR2 are SGHNT and YYREEE (reference sequence). In nucleotides, the CDR3 is TGTGCCAGCAGCTTCGGGACAGCCTATGGAAACACCATATATTTT. Its protein product is CASSFGTAYGNTIYF.